This passage covers 8 T cell receptor beta chains from one sample sequenced in a study of persistence of HIV-infected CD4 T cells. An overlapping HIV-1 Gag peptide pool stimulated these cells at approximately 0.91 ug/peptide/mL. Sorted nonresponding memory CD4+ T cells were CD40L-negative, CD69-negative, CD45RO-high. The antigens of these receptors remain unknown. Sequencing used immunoSEQ version 4 in survey mode. TCRdb keeps only in-frame clones here, not all; method: immunoSEQ multiplex PCR. The table has some 58,000 clones, just under 75% seen once. The material was CD4+ T cells sorted from PBMCs after approximately 19-hour stimulation, obtained from a patient who received antiretroviral therapy. Source of these receptors: an adult man with HIV who was CMV-seropositive.

This clone was seen more than once but under ten times. This rearrangement joins TRBV5-5 to TRBJ2-7; unclear D gene. Germline V gene data show CDR1 as SGHKS and CDR2 as YYEKEE (reference sequence). V lost 3 bases and J lost 4, with 14 bases in between. This CDR3 has 14 residues. CDR3 in DNA: TGTGCCAGCAGCTCGGCCCCTAATCCTTACGAGCAGTACTTC. Translated, it gives CASSSAPNPYEQYF.

The chain employs TRBV24-1 and TRBJ2-7; D might be TRBD1 or TRBD2, each matching 5 bases. The CDR3 contains 15 residues. V lost 2 bases, J lost 5 bases, and 15 bases lay in between. From germline, CDR1 is KGHDR and CDR2 SFDVKD. CDR3 in amino acids: CATSDSKGRPHEQYF. As DNA, the CDR3 is TGTGCCACCAGTGATTCGAAGGGGAGACCTCACGAGCAGTACTTC.

The chain recombines TRBV6-5 with TRBJ1-1, with D perhaps TRBD1 (6 bases). The CDR3 is made up of 13 amino acids. Deletions cut 6 bases from V and 5 bases from J, with 13 bases between. Per germline, CDR1 MNHEY and CDR2 SVGAGI. The CDR3 loop is CASRKPQGTEAFF. The CDR3 region has the DNA TGTGCCAGCAGGAAACCCCAGGGGACTGAAGCTTTCTTT.

The chain links TRBV5-1 to TRBJ1-1, with D tentatively TRBD1 (6 bases). The CDR3 extends over 15 amino acids. V was shortened by 2 bases and J by 2 bases, with 13 bases between the two germline ends. Germline lookup yields CDR1 SGHRS and CDR2 YFSETQ. In DNA form, the CDR3 reads TGCGCCAGCAGCTTATCGGGGGGCCTAAACACTGAAGCTTTCTTT. Translation: CASSLSGGLNTEAFF.

The J gene is TRBJ1-5, the V gene TRBV28; 9 positions match TRBD1. V lost 8 bases, J lost 3 bases, and 8 bases stayed unmatched. The CDR3 is 15 amino acids. Germline assignment: CDR1 MDHEN and CDR2 SYDVKM. CDR3 coding DNA: TGTGCCAGCGCTTCGGGACAGGGTAACAATCAGCCCCAGCATTTT. The encoded protein is CASASGQGNNQPQHF.

The CDR3 loop is CASSSDGFMNTEAFF. CDR3 nucleotide sequence: TGTGCCAGCAGCTCGGACGGCTTCATGAACACTGAAGCTTTCTTT. This rearrangement joins TRBV7-2 to TRBJ1-1; no definite D call. The V end was cut by 4 bases, the J end by 0 bases, with 12 bases between. This CDR3 has 15 residues. Germline V CDR1 and CDR2: SGHTA, FQGNSA.

This chain connects TRBV25-1 to TRBJ2-1; TRBD1 agrees at 8 bases. The junction had 6 bases not matched to a gene; V was cut back by 1 base and J by 7 bases. Germline values: CDR1 MGHDK, CDR2 SYGVNS. The CDR3 totals 15 residues. CDR3 sequence reads: CASSESPQGVNEQFF. In DNA form, the CDR3 reads TGTGCCAGCAGTGAATCACCACAGGGGGTGAATGAGCAGTTCTTC.

The rearrangement links TRBV3-1 (or the pseudogene TRBV3-2) to TRBJ2-2; weak D call: TRBD1 (5 bases). The germline V gene encodes CDR1 LGHDT and CDR2 YNNKEL (reference sequence). V dropped 2 bases and J dropped 6 bases, with 13 bases sitting between them. This CDR3 comprises 15 residues. Here the CDR3 reads CASSQRTLDPGELFF. Here the CDR3 DNA reads TGTGCCAGCAGCCAAAGGACACTCGACCCCGGGGAGCTGTTTTTT.